Listed below are T cell receptor beta chains from one sample, sequenced in a study of CD8+ T cells in alopecia areata. Profiling relied on immunoSEQ multiplex PCR, and the TCRdb table lists in-frame clones only, not all of them. This table has approximately 100,000 clones, roughly 42% appearing once. Sequenced: CD4+ T cells sorted from blood. The source of these receptors is a human donor with alopecia areata. Each CDR3 is given with its conserved first and last residue.

v_gene	j_gene	CDR3aa
TRBV30	TRBJ1-1	CAWTGYLAEAFF
TRBV28	TRBJ2-1	CASSSRREVNEQFF
TRBV29-1	TRBJ2-7	CSARQASYEQYF
TRBV30	TRBJ1-1	CAWSVHVTEAFF
TRBV18	TRBJ2-5	CASSPMLRVETQYF
TRBV28	TRBJ1-5	CASSFAGQPQHF
TRBV29-1	TRBJ2-5	CSVVDGGETQYF
TRBV4-1	TRBJ2-1	CASSADWASNSYNEQFF
TRBV7-9	TRBJ2-7	CASSFQGTYEQYF
TRBV2	TRBJ2-5	CASRAPVGVETQYF
TRBV7-9	TRBJ2-2	CAVGSTGELFF
TRBV29-1	TRBJ2-5	CSVEDVRETQYF
TRBV28	TRBJ2-7	CASSFSGGGSSYEQYF
TRBV29-1	TRBJ2-2	CSVELGQGSGELFF
TRBV29-1	TRBJ2-7	CSVWDREVFWVDEQYF
TRBV4-1	TRBJ1-5	CASSHPRGDHQPQHF
TRBV28	TRBJ1-5	CASSTDRQPQHF
TRBV9	TRBJ2-3	CASNQREATTDTQYF
TRBV29-1	TRBJ2-7	CSVWTSGAYEQYF
TRBV28	TRBJ2-7	CASSQTGYEQYF
TRBV25-1	TRBJ1-1	CASSEGQGPEAFF
TRBV29-1	TRBJ2-5	CSVDFRVGETQYF
TRBV28	TRBJ2-5	CASSSTSGRDF
TRBV5-1	TRBJ2-2	CASSDAGTGELFF
TRBV30	TRBJ2-7	CAWSLLGQGDREQYF
TRBV7-2	TRBJ1-2	CASSLRGDGYTF
TRBV29-1	TRBJ2-1	CSGAGTSSYNEQFF
TRBV9	TRBJ2-1	CASSVEAGVEQFF
TRBV2	TRBJ2-1	CASSDRFNEQFF
TRBV7-9	TRBJ1-5	CASTEGTGGPQHF
TRBV5-1	TRBJ2-5	CASSPGGPMQETQYF
TRBV29-1	TRBJ2-5	CSARPGPETQYF
TRBV29-1	TRBJ2-1	CSVDGDSYNEQFF
TRBV28	TRBJ2-3	CASSSGGTDTQYF
TRBV29-1	TRBJ2-2	CSSGTANTGELFF
TRBV6-8	TRBJ2-4	CASSYSIPSDGLKNIQYF
TRBV9	TRBJ1-1	CASSVKDLVNTEAFF
TRBV5-4	TRBJ2-1	CASSLTLGNEQFF